This record looks at one TCR beta chain sequence and its context. Its antigen remains unknown. Germline V gene sequence: CDR1 WSHSY, CDR2 SAAADI. V lost 10 bases, J lost 0 bases, and 16 bases lay in between. This CDR3 contains 15 residues. The record originates from a study of cytomegalovirus exposure and HLA in healthy donors. Points from the study as a whole: Reports indicated that the classifier achieved high specificity and sensitivity in diagnosing cytomegalovirus status.

PCR was performed using 60 Vbeta and 13 Jbeta primers. Clones were read by immunoSEQ multiplex PCR, and TCRdb kept only the in-frame ones, dropping some. The repertoire holds 150,000 to 200,000 clones, with 70% to 85% as singletons. The sequence was obtained from a man aged 50 to 59 in good health and CMV-seropositive. Sequencing used PBMCs. The chain links TRBV10-2 to TRBJ2-4; D may be TRBD1 (5 bases). The CDR3 DNA reads as TGCGCCACCGTAGACAGAGAGCTAGCCAAAAACATTCAGTACTTC. Translation gives CATVDRELAKNIQYF.